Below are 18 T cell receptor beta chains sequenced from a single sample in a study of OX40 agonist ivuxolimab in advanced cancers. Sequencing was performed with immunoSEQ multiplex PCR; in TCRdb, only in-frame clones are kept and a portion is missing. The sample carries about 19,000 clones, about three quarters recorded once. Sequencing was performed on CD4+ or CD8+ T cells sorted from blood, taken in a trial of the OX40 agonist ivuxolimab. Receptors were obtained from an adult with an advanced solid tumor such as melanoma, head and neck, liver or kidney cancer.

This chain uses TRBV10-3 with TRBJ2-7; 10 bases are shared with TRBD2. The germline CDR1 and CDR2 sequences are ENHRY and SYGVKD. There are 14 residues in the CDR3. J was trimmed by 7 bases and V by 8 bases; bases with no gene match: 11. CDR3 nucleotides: TGTGCCATCGGTGGAACTAGCGGGACTGATGAGCAGTACTTC. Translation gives CAIGGTSGTDEQYF.

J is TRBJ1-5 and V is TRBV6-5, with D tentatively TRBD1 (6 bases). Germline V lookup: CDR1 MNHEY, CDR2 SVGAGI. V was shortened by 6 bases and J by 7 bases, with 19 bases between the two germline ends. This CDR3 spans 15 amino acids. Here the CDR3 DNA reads TGTGCCAGCAGCCCCTTTGGCAGGGGTGGGCAGCCCCAGCATTTT. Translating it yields CASSPFGRGGQPQHF.

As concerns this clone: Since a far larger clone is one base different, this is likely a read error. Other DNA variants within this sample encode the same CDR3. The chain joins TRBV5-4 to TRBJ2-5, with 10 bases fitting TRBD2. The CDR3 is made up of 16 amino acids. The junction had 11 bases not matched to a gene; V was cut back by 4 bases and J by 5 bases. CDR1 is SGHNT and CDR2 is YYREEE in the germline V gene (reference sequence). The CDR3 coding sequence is TGTGCCAGCAGCCATGGAGCGGGGGGGATATTGGAGACCCAGTACTTC. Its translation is CASSHGAGGILETQYF. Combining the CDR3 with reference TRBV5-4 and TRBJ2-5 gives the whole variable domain ETGVTQSPTHLIKTRGQQVTLRCSSQSGHNTVSWYQQALGQGPQFIFQYYREEENGRGNFPPRFSGLQFPNYSSELNVNALELDDSALYLCASSHGAGGILETQYFGPGTRLLVL.

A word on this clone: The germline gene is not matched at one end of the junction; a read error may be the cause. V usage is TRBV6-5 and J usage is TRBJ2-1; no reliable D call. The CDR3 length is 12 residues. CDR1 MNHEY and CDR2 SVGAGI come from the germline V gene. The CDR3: CAISESNNEQFF. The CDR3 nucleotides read TGTGCCATCAGTGAGTCGAACAATGAGCAGTTCTTC.

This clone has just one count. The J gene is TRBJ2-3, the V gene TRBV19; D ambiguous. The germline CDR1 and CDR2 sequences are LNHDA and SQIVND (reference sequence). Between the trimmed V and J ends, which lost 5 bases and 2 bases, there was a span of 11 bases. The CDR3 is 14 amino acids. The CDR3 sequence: CASSFLDLTDTQYF. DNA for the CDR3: TGTGCCAGTAGTTTCCTAGACCTCACAGATACGCAGTATTTT.

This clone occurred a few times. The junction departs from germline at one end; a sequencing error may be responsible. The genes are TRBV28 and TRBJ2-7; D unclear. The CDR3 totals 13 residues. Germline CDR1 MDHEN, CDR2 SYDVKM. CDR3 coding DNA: TGTGCCAGCTGTTTAGAAAACTCCTACGAGCAGTACTTC. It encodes CASCLENSYEQYF.

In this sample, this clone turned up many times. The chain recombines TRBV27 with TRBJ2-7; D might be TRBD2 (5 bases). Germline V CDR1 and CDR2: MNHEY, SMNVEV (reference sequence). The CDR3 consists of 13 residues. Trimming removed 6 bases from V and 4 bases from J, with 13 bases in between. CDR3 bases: TGTGCCAGCAGATCCGGAGGTGGGTACGAGCAGTACTTC. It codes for CASRSGGGYEQYF.

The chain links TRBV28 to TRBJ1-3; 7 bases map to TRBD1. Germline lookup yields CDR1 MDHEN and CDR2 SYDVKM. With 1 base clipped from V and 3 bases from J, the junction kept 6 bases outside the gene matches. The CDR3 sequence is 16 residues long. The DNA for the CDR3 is TGTGCCAGCAGTTTATTCGGCAGGGGGTATGGAAACACCATATATTTT. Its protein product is CASSLFGRGYGNTIYF.

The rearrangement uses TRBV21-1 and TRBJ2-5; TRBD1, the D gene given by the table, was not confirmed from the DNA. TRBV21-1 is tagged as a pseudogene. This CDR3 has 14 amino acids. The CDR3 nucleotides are TGTGCCAGCACCGTAGGACAGCCCTCAGAGACCCAGTACTTC. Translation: CASTVGQPSETQYF.

The CDR3 loop reads CASSLVSPGQGNTEAFF. Here the CDR3 DNA reads TGTGCCAGCAGCTTAGTATCCCCCGGACAGGGGAACACTGAAGCTTTCTTT. This rearrangement joins TRBV7-3 to TRBJ1-1; 8 bases align to TRBD1. Germline V gene sequence: CDR1 SGHTA, CDR2 FQGTGA. This CDR3 contains 17 residues. V shed 2 bases, J shed 1 base, and the junction held 9 bases outside the gene matches.

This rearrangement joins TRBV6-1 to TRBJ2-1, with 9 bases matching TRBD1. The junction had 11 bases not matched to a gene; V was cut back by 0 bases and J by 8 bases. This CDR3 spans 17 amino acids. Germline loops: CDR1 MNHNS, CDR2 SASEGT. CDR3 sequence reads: CASSEATTGTGMDEQFF. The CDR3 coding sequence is TGTGCCAGCAGTGAAGCGACCACCGGGACAGGGATGGATGAGCAGTTCTTC.

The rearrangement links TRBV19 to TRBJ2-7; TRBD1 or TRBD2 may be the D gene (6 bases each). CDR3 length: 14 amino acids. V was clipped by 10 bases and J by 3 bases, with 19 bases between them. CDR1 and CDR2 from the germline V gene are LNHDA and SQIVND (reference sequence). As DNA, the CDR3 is TGTGCCACCTCCTGGGGGGACATCAACTACGAGCAGTACTTC. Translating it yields CATSWGDINYEQYF.

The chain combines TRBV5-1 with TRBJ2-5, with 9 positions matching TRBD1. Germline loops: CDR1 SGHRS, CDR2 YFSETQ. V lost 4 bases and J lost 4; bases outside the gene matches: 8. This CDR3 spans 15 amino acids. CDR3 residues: CASSPGQGLGETQYF. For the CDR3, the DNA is TGCGCCAGCAGCCCGGGACAGGGTTTGGGAGAGACCCAGTACTTC.

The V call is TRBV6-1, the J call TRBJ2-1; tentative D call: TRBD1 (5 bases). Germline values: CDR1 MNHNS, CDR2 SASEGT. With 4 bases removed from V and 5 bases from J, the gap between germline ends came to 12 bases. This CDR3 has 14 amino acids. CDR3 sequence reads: CASSVTGENNEQFF. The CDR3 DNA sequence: TGTGCCAGCAGTGTAACAGGAGAGAACAATGAGCAGTTCTTC.

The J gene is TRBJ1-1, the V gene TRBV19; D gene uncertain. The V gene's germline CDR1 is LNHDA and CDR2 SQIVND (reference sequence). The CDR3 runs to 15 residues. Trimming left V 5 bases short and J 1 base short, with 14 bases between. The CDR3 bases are TGTGCCAGTAGTGAAATGGGAGCCTCGAACACTGAAGCTTTCTTT. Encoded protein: CASSEMGASNTEAFF.

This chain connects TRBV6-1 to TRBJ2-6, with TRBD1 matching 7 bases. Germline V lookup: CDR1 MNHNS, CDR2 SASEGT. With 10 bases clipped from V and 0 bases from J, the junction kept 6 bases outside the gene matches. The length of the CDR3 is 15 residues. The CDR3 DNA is TGTGCCACCGGACAGGAAAACTCTGGGGCCAACGTCCTGACTTTC. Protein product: CATGQENSGANVLTF.

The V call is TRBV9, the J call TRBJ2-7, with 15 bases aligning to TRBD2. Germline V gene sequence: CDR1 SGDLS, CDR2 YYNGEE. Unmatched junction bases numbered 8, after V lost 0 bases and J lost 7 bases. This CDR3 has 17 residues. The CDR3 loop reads CASSVGGLAGGLGEQYF. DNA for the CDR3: TGTGCCAGCAGCGTAGGAGGACTAGCGGGGGGGCTAGGAGAGCAGTACTTC.

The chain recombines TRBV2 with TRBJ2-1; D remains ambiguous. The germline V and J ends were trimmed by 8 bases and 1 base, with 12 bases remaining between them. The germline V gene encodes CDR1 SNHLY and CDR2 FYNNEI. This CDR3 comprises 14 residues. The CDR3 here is CASGPARSYNEQFF. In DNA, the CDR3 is TGTGCCAGCGGGCCAGCGAGGTCCTACAATGAGCAGTTCTTC. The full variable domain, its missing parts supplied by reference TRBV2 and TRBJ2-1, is EPEVTQTPSHQVTQMGQEVILRCVPISNHLYFYWYRQILGQKVEFLVSFYNNEISEKSEIFDDQFSVERPDGSNFTLKIRSTKLEDSAMYFCASGPARSYNEQFFGPGTRLTVL.